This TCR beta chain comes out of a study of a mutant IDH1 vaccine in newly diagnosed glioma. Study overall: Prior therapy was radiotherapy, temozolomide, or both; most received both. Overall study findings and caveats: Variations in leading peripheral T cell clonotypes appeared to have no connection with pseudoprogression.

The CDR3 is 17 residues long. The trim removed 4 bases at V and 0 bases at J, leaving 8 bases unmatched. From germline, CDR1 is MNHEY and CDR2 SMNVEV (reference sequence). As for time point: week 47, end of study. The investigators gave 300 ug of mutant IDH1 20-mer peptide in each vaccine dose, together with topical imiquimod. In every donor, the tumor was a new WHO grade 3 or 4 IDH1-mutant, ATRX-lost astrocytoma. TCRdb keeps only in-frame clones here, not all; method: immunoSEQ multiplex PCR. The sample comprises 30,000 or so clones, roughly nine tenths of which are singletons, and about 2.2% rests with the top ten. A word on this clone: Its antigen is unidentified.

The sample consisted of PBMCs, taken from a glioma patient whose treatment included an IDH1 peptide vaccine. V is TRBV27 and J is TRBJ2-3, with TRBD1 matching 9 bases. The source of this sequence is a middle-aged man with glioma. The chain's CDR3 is CASSSSTGGGSTDTQYF. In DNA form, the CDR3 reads TGTGCCAGCAGTTCGTCGACAGGGGGAGGTAGCACAGATACGCAGTATTTT.